This is a list of T cell receptor beta chains from one sample in a study of blood T cell repertoires in COVID-19. Profiling relied on immunoSEQ multiplex PCR, and the TCRdb table lists in-frame clones only, not all of them. There are about 200,000 clones in the sample; about 80% occur only once, and around 5.2% lies in the top ten. The material sequenced was PBMCs or T cells enriched from blood (not recorded which). The receptors here all came from a woman aged 60-75 years with acute COVID-19. CDR3s include the opening cysteine and the closing phenylalanine or tryptophan. The order of the fields is J gene, D gene, clone size, CDR3 length, V gene, CDR3 protein, CDR3 DNA. The D gene is left open where the match is weak. For some rows the clone size is stated as once, few or many, or as a class when expanded; others skip it.

J: TRBJ2-7; D: TRBD1; size: .; length: 14; V: TRBV27; CDR3: CASSKGQGMGEQYF; DNA: TGTGCCAGCAGTAAAGGACAGGGTATGGGCGAGCAGTACTTC
J: TRBJ1-1; D: .; size: .; length: 16; V: TRBV5-1; CDR3: CASSLGGGRMNTEAFF; DNA: TGCGCCAGCAGCTTGGGAGGAGGCCGCATGAACACTGAAGCTTTCTTT
J: TRBJ2-1; D: .; size: .; length: 15; V: TRBV6-5; CDR3: CASSYSGPGVNEQFF; DNA: TGTGCCAGCAGTTACTCGGGCCCGGGGGTCAATGAGCAGTTCTTC
J: TRBJ1-1; D: .; size: .; length: 14; V: TRBV6-2/TRBV6-3; CDR3: CASSYGQSNTEAFF; DNA: TGTGCCAGCAGTTACGGACAGTCGAACACTGAAGCTTTCTTT
J: TRBJ1-1; D: TRBD1; size: .; length: 13; V: TRBV30; CDR3: CAWSGGQGLEAFF; DNA: TGTGCCTGGAGTGGGGGACAGGGCCTCGAGGCTTTCTTT
J: TRBJ1-2; D: .; size: .; length: 15; V: TRBV24-1; CDR3: CATSDPQGANYGYTF; DNA: TGTGCCACCAGTGACCCACAGGGAGCTAACTATGGCTACACCTTC
J: TRBJ1-4; D: TRBD1; size: .; length: 16; V: TRBV10-3; CDR3: CAISPGDRSEGEKLFF; DNA: TGTGCCATCAGTCCCGGGGACAGGAGTGAGGGTGAAAAACTGTTTTTT
J: TRBJ2-2; D: .; size: .; length: 16; V: TRBV21-1; CDR3: CASSSPGDGTTGELFF; DNA: TGTGCCAGCAGCTCTCCGGGTGACGGGACAACCGGGGAGCTGTTTTTT
J: TRBJ1-5; D: TRBD1; size: .; length: 13; V: TRBV7-6; CDR3: CASVTGLGQPQHF; DNA: TGTGCCAGCGTGACAGGGCTCGGTCAGCCCCAGCATTTT
J: TRBJ2-2; D: .; size: .; length: 16; V: TRBV3-1/TRBV3-2; CDR3: CASSQGAGAWAGELFF; DNA: TGTGCCAGCAGCCAAGGGGCGGGCGCATGGGCCGGGGAGCTGTTTTTT
J: TRBJ1-4; D: TRBD1; size: few; length: 15; V: TRBV5-8; CDR3: CASRQGTGGGEKLFF; DNA: TGTGCCAGCAGACAGGGGACAGGGGGTGGCGAAAAACTGTTTTTT
J: TRBJ1-5; D: .; size: .; length: 14; V: TRBV6-5; CDR3: CASSYSTGNQPQHF; DNA: TGTGCCAGCAGTTACTCGACGGGTAATCAGCCCCAGCATTTT
J: TRBJ1-4; D: .; size: .; length: 12; V: TRBV30; CDR3: CAWGGEGEKLFF; DNA: TGTGCCTGGGGGGGGGAGGGAGAAAAACTGTTTTTT
J: TRBJ2-3; D: TRBD2; size: .; length: 13; V: TRBV29-1; CDR3: CSVLAVGTDTQYF; DNA: TGCAGCGTACTAGCGGTAGGCACAGATACGCAGTATTTT
J: TRBJ1-1; D: TRBD1; size: .; length: 14; V: TRBV5-4; CDR3: CASTTRDRTTEAFF; DNA: TGTGCCAGCACAACCCGGGACAGGACGACTGAAGCTTTCTTT
J: TRBJ2-1; D: .; size: .; length: 11; V: TRBV6-5; CDR3: CASRDSLEQFF; DNA: TGTGCCAGCAGAGACAGTCTTGAGCAGTTCTTC
J: TRBJ2-7; D: TRBD1; size: .; length: 15; V: TRBV15; CDR3: CATSRGTGGTYEQYF; DNA: TGTGCCACCAGCCGTGGGACAGGGGGCACCTACGAGCAGTACTTC
J: TRBJ2-6; D: TRBD1; size: .; length: 19; V: TRBV9; CDR3: CASSGYQNRGQTGANVLTF; DNA: TGTGCCAGCAGCGGATATCAAAACAGGGGGCAGACTGGGGCCAACGTCCTGACTTTC
J: TRBJ2-2; D: .; size: .; length: 15; V: TRBV5-1; CDR3: CASGSTGLDTGELFF; DNA: TGCGCCAGCGGATCTACAGGGCTTGACACCGGGGAGCTGTTTTTT
J: TRBJ2-3; D: TRBD2; size: once; length: 15; V: TRBV6-2/TRBV6-3; CDR3: CASSNPAGLTDTQYF; DNA: TGTGCCAGCAGTAACCCAGCGGGGCTCACAGATACGCAGTATTTT
J: TRBJ2-1; D: TRBD2; size: .; length: 12; V: TRBV12-3/TRBV12-4; CDR3: CASSWLAEEQFF; DNA: TGTGCCAGCAGTTGGCTAGCGGAAGAGCAGTTCTTC
J: TRBJ2-2; D: .; size: .; length: 14; V: TRBV18; CDR3: CASSPLADTGELFF; DNA: TGTGCCAGCTCACCACTAGCCGACACCGGGGAGCTGTTTTTT
J: TRBJ2-7; D: .; size: .; length: 18; V: TRBV15; CDR3: CATSRDFGSLRTIYEQYF; DNA: TGTGCCACCAGCAGAGATTTTGGATCCCTTCGGACTATCTACGAGCAGTACTTC
J: TRBJ2-2; D: .; size: .; length: 14; V: TRBV5-1; CDR3: CASSLGQEGGELFF; DNA: TGCGCCAGCAGCTTGGGACAGGAAGGCGGGGAGCTGTTTTTT
J: TRBJ1-2; D: .; size: .; length: 11; V: TRBV24-1; CDR3: CAVTDYYGYTF; DNA: TGTGCCGTCACGGACTACTATGGCTACACCTTC
J: TRBJ2-5; D: .; size: few; length: 14; V: TRBV7-9; CDR3: CASSTRLLRETQYF; DNA: TGTGCCAGCAGTACTCGACTCTTGAGGGAGACCCAGTACTTC
J: TRBJ1-6; D: .; size: once; length: 15; V: TRBV18; CDR3: CASSPPSTGNSPLHF; DNA: TGTGCCAGCTCACCACCCTCAACGGGTAATTCACCCCTCCACTTT
J: TRBJ2-2; D: .; size: .; length: 15; V: TRBV7-9; CDR3: CASSLGAADTGELFF; DNA: TGTGCCAGCAGCTTAGGTGCGGCGGATACCGGGGAGCTGTTTTTT
J: TRBJ1-1; D: TRBD1; size: once; length: 12; V: TRBV7-8; CDR3: CASSRDRGVAFF; DNA: TGTGCCAGCAGCCGGGACAGGGGAGTAGCTTTCTTT
J: TRBJ1-5; D: TRBD1; size: .; length: 14; V: TRBV24-1; CDR3: CATSASPGQSAQHF; DNA: TGTGCCACCAGTGCATCGCCGGGACAGAGTGCCCAGCATTTT
J: TRBJ2-2; D: .; size: .; length: 15; V: TRBV5-8; CDR3: CASSAWGRPTGELFF; DNA: TGTGCCAGCAGCGCCTGGGGCAGGCCGACCGGGGAGCTGTTTTTT
J: TRBJ2-4; D: TRBD2; size: .; length: 17; V: TRBV7-8; CDR3: CASSLVRTSGLKNIQYF; DNA: TGTGCCAGCAGCTTAGTACGGACTAGCGGACTCAAAAACATTCAGTACTTC
J: TRBJ2-2; D: .; size: few; length: 16; V: TRBV19; CDR3: CASTRRGAANTGELFF; DNA: TGTGCCAGTACCCGTCGGGGGGCGGCGAACACCGGGGAGCTGTTTTTT